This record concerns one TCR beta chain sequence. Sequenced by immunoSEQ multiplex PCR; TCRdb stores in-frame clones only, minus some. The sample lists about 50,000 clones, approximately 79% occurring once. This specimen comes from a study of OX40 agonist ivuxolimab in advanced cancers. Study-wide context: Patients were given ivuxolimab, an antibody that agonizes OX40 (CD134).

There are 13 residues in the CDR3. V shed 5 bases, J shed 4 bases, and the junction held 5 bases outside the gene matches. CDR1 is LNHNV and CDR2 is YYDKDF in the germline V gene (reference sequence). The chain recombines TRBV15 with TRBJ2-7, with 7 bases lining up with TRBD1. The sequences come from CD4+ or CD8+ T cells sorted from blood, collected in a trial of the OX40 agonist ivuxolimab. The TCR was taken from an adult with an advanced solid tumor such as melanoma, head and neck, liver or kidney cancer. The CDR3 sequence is CATSGPGGYEQYF. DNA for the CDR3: TGTGCCACCAGCGGACCAGGGGGATACGAGCAGTACTTC.